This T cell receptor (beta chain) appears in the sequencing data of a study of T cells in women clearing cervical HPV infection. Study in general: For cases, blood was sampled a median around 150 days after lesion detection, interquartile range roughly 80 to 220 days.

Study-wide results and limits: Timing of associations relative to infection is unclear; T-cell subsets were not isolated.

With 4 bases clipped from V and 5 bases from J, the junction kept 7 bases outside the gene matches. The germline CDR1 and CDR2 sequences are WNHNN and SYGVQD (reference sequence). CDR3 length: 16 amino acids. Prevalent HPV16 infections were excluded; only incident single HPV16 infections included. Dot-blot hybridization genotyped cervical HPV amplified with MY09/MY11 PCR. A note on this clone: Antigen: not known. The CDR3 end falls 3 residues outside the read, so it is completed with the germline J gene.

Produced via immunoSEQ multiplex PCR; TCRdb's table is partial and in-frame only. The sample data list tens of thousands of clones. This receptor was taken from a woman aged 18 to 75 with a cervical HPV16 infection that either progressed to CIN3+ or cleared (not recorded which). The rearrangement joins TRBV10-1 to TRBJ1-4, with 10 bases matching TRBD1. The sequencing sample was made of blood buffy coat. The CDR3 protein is CASSGKGQGWNEKLFF. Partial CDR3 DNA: TGCGCCAGCAGTGGCAAGGGACAGGGGTGGAATGAAAAA.